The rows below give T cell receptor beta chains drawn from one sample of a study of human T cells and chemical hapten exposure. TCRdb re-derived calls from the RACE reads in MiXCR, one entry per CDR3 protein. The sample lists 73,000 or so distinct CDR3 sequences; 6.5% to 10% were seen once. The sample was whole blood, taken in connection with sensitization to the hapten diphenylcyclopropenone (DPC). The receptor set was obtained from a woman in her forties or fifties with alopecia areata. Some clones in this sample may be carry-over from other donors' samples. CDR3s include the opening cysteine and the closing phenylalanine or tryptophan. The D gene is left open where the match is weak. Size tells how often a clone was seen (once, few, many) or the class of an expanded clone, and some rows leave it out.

DNA: TGCGCCAGCAGCTTTTCGGACGGGGGAGAGACCCAGTACTTC; CDR3: CASSFSDGGETQYF; J: TRBJ2-5; V: TRBV5-1; D: NA; size: NA
DNA: TGTGCCAGCAGGAGGAGGGCCATGAACACTGAAGCTTTCTTT; CDR3: CASRRRAMNTEAFF; J: TRBJ1-1; V: TRBV7-2; D: NA; size: once
DNA: TGCAGTGCTAAAATGGGGGACTACACTGAAGCTTTCTTT; CDR3: CSAKMGDYTEAFF; J: TRBJ1-1; V: TRBV20-1; D: NA; size: NA
DNA: TGCGCCAGCAGCTTGTCCCGGACTAGCGGAACTTACAATGAGCAGTTCTTC; CDR3: CASSLSRTSGTYNEQFF; J: TRBJ2-1; V: TRBV5-1; D: TRBD2; size: many
DNA: TGTGCCAGTCCCGGCTCCCTGAACACTGAAGCTTTCTTT; CDR3: CASPGSLNTEAFF; J: TRBJ1-1; V: TRBV6-1; D: NA; size: NA
DNA: TGCAGTGCTAGAGTAGGCGGGACAAACATTCAGTACTTC; CDR3: CSARVGGTNIQYF; J: TRBJ2-4; V: TRBV20-1; D: NA; size: many
DNA: TGCAGTGCTAGACAAGCCTATAGCAATCAGCCCCAGCATTTT; CDR3: CSARQAYSNQPQHF; J: TRBJ1-5; V: TRBV20-1; D: NA; size: NA
DNA: TGTGCCAGCAGCAGGGACAGTCCTTACGGGCAGTACTTC; CDR3: CASSRDSPYGQYF; J: TRBJ2-7; V: TRBV6-6; D: TRBD1; size: NA
DNA: TGTGCCAGCAGCTTTCGTGCAGTAGGAAATTCACCCCTCCACTTT; CDR3: CASSFRAVGNSPLHF; J: TRBJ1-6; V: TRBV5-6; D: NA; size: many
DNA: TGTGCCAGCAGCTTAGCAGCGGGGGTCGGAGATACGCAGTATTTT; CDR3: CASSLAAGVGDTQYF; J: TRBJ2-3; V: TRBV7-2; D: TRBD2; size: many
DNA: TGTGCCAGCAGCCATCCCTGGGGAGGGTACACTGAAGCTTTCTTT; CDR3: CASSHPWGGYTEAFF; J: TRBJ1-1; V: TRBV3-1; D: NA; size: few
DNA: TGTGCCAGCAGAGACCCTTTAGCCAAAAACATTCAGTACTTC; CDR3: CASRDPLAKNIQYF; J: TRBJ2-4; V: TRBV6-6; D: NA; size: NA
DNA: TGCGCCAGCAGCTTGGCCGCTCGGGGTATTGTCGAGCAGTACTTC; CDR3: CASSLAARGIVEQYF; J: TRBJ2-7; V: TRBV5-1; D: NA; size: NA
DNA: TGTGCCATCACCCCCGGGACAGGATACACTGAAGCTTTCTTT; CDR3: CAITPGTGYTEAFF; J: TRBJ1-1; V: TRBV10-3; D: TRBD1; size: few
DNA: TGCGCCAGCAGCTTTGCAGATACGCAGTATTTT; CDR3: CASSFADTQYF; J: TRBJ2-3; V: TRBV5-1; D: NA; size: NA
DNA: TGTGCCAGCAGCTCCCAAGGACTAGCGGGAGGGAATGAGCAGTTCTTC; CDR3: CASSSQGLAGGNEQFF; J: TRBJ2-1; V: TRBV7-2; D: TRBD2; size: NA
DNA: TGTGCCAGCAGCCAAACAGGGTCCGCTGGGGCCAACGTCCTGACTTTC; CDR3: CASSQTGSAGANVLTF; J: TRBJ2-6; V: TRBV3-1; D: NA; size: few
DNA: TGTGCCAGCAGTTCACACCGGGACCTCAATCAGCCCCAGCATTTT; CDR3: CASSSHRDLNQPQHF; J: TRBJ1-5; V: TRBV12-3/TRBV12-4; D: NA; size: many
DNA: TGTGCCAGCAGTCCACGGACACCGTCGGGCATTCAGTACTTC; CDR3: CASSPRTPSGIQYF; J: TRBJ2-4; V: TRBV28; D: NA; size: many
DNA: TGTGCCAGCAGCCACATTGGAGCAGGCACTGGAAACACCATATATTTT; CDR3: CASSHIGAGTGNTIYF; J: TRBJ1-3; V: TRBV14; D: NA; size: many
DNA: TGTGCCAGCAGTTACTCCACAGGGGCCTTGGGGACTGAAGCTTTCTTT; CDR3: CASSYSTGALGTEAFF; J: TRBJ1-1; V: TRBV6-5; D: TRBD1; size: few
DNA: TGTGCCTGGAGCCTGACAGGGCGCGAGCAGTACTTC; CDR3: CAWSLTGREQYF; J: TRBJ2-7; V: TRBV30; D: TRBD1; size: few
DNA: TGTGCCAGCAGTTACTCCCGGGACGGTAGCAATCAGCCCCAGCATTTT; CDR3: CASSYSRDGSNQPQHF; J: TRBJ1-5; V: TRBV6-5; D: NA; size: many
DNA: TGTGCCAGCAGCTTAGTTGGACAGGGGGGCTTAGGCACTGAAGCTTTCTTT; CDR3: CASSLVGQGGLGTEAFF; J: TRBJ1-1; V: TRBV7-8; D: TRBD1; size: many
DNA: TGTGCCAGCAGGGGACAGCCGAACACTGAAGCTTTCTTT; CDR3: CASRGQPNTEAFF; J: TRBJ1-1; V: TRBV6-5; D: TRBD1; size: many
DNA: TGTGCCACCCGAGGGGCGGACAGTGAAGCTTTCTTT; CDR3: CATRGADSEAFF; J: TRBJ1-1; V: TRBV12-3/TRBV12-4; D: NA; size: few